The 27 T cell receptor beta chains listed next were all sequenced from one sample in a study of post-analysis software for immune sequencing data. Overall study findings and caveats: Controls had lower frequencies than patients of about 5 TRBV segments, which included TRBV5-6, TRBV5-1 and TRBV20-1.

Researchers reported that TCR beta cDNA libraries carried unique molecular identifiers. TCRdb re-derived calls from the PCR reads in MiXCR, one entry per CDR3 protein. The table shows hundreds of thousands of distinct CDR3 sequences, with 30% occurring only once. These receptors are not linked to any known antigen. The sequenced sample was blood. These receptors were obtained from a girl between 10 and 17 years old with multiple sclerosis.

This sequence joins TRBV5-6 and TRBJ2-3; 14 nucleotides align to TRBD2. The V gene end was trimmed by 0 bases and the J gene end by 3 bases; junction bases not matched to a gene: 9. Per the germline V gene, CDR1 is SGHDT and CDR2 is YYEEEE. The CDR3 consists of 19 residues. The CDR3 DNA is TGTGCCAGCAGCTTGGTATTATTCGGGACTAGCGGGAGAACAGATACGCAGTATTTT. Its protein is CASSLVLFGTSGRTDTQYF.

This chain joins TRBV11-2 and TRBJ2-3; a weak D match, TRBD1 (6 bases). This CDR3 is built from 21 residues. Trimming stripped 7 bases from V and 0 bases from J, with 32 bases between. The V gene's germline CDR1 is SGHAT and CDR2 FQNNGV. CDR3 region: CASTPRSDRDNFRRSTDTQYF. The CDR3 DNA follows: TGTGCCAGCACCCCAAGGTCCGATCGGGACAACTTCCGACGTAGCACAGATACGCAGTATTTT.

V is TRBV10-3 and J is TRBJ1-5; 10 nucleotides line up with TRBD1. With 10 bases clipped from V and 1 base from J, the junction kept 13 bases outside the gene matches. The CDR3 extends over 17 amino acids. Per germline, CDR1 ENHRY and CDR2 SYGVKD. CDR3 region: CATSPGQGIRSNQPQHF. The CDR3 region has the DNA TGTGCCACTTCGCCGGGACAGGGGATTCGGAGCAATCAGCCCCAGCATTTT.

The V call is TRBV20-1, the J call TRBJ2-7, with 8 nucleotides matching TRBD2. The germline gives CDR1 DFQATT, CDR2 SNEGSKA (reference sequence). This CDR3 has 14 residues. The ends lost 0 bases at V and 2 bases at J; junction bases unmatched: 3. CDR3 sequence: CSARDSGVTYEQYF. The DNA for the CDR3 is TGCAGTGCTAGAGATAGCGGGGTTACCTACGAGCAGTACTTC.

The V call is TRBV5-6, the J call TRBJ2-5; tentatively, D is TRBD1 (6 bases). Trimming took off 3 bases at V and 4 bases at J, with 16 bases between the two ends. Germline V gene lookup returns CDR1 SGHDT and CDR2 YYEEEE. This CDR3 comprises 15 residues. The CDR3, as DNA: TGTGCCAGCAGCTACCCAGGGGCCGTGGGAGAGACCCAGTACTTC. This translates into CASSYPGAVGETQYF.

CDR3 sequence (DNA): TGTGCCAGCAGCCAGAGGGTCCGCCCGGGTGAGCAGTTCTTC. As protein: CASSQRVRPGEQFF. The chain employs TRBV14 and TRBJ2-1; tentative D call: TRBD2 (5 bases). With 3 bases removed from V and 9 bases from J, the gap between germline ends came to 15 bases. The CDR3 contains 14 residues. Germline lookup yields CDR1 SGHDN and CDR2 FVKESK.

About this clonotype itself: A much more abundant neighbour one base away suggests this may be a read error. The CDR3 region has the DNA TGCAGCGTTGAAGGGAGACCGAGCTCCTACAATGAGCAGTACTTC. Encoded protein: CSVEGRPSSYNEQYF. The rearrangement uses TRBV29-1 and TRBJ2-4; D call uncertain. The V end was cut by 1 base, the J end by 13 bases, with 23 bases between. Germline-derived CDR1 and CDR2 are SQVTM and ANQGSEA. This CDR3 has 15 amino acids. The whole variable domain, remainder taken from reference TRBV29-1 and TRBJ2-4, is SAVISQKPSRDICQRGTSLTIQCQVDSQVTMMFWYRQQPGQSLTLIATANQGSEATYESGFVIDKFPISRPNLTFSTLTVSNMSPEDSSIYLCSVEGRPSSYNEQYFGAGTRLSVL.

The V and J genes are TRBV25-1 and TRBJ2-6; possibly TRBD1 or TRBD2 for D (5 bases each). This CDR3 comprises 13 residues. V was pared by 3 bases and J by 12 bases, with 12 bases between. Germline CDR1 reads MGHDK; CDR2 reads SYGVNS. CDR3 amino acids: CASSDREIGVLTF. In nucleotides, the CDR3 is TGTGCCAGCAGTGACAGGGAGATAGGCGTCCTGACTTTC.

The V gene is TRBV28, the J gene TRBJ2-3; D assignment may be TRBD1 or TRBD2 (5 bases each). Per the germline V gene, CDR1 is MDHEN and CDR2 is SYDVKM. Trimming cost V 2 bases and J 2 bases, with 17 bases left between them. The CDR3 runs 17 residues. The CDR3 loop is CASSLAAEGRTTDTQYF. The CDR3 nucleotides read TGTGCCAGCAGTTTAGCGGCCGAGGGACGCACCACAGATACGCAGTATTTT.

The sample holds many counts of this clonotype. V is TRBV15 and J is TRBJ2-7; D not certain. Germline CDR1 LNHNV, CDR2 YYDKDF (reference sequence). There are 15 residues in the CDR3. V dropped 1 base and J dropped 0 bases, with 10 bases sitting between them. This CDR3 is CATSRAVGSSYEQYF. In nucleotides, the CDR3 is TGTGCCACCAGCAGAGCGGTGGGCAGCTCCTACGAGCAGTACTTC. The complete variable domain, with remaining parts taken from reference TRBV15 and TRBJ2-7, reads DAMVIQNPRYQVTQFGKPVTLSCSQTLNHNVMYWYQQKSSQAPKLLFHYYDKDFNNEADTPDNFQSRRPNTSFCFLDIRSPGLGDTAMYLCATSRAVGSSYEQYFGPGTRLTVT.

The chain recombines TRBV7-8 with TRBJ1-5; 7 bases are a match to TRBD1. The CDR3 sequence is 16 residues long. The V segment lost 5 bases and the J segment 0 bases; nucleotides outside the gene matches: 7. The V gene's germline CDR1 is SGHVS and CDR2 FQNEAQ. The CDR3 reads CASSQGGQTSNQPQHF. In DNA, the CDR3 is TGTGCCAGCAGCCAGGGGGGGCAGACTAGCAATCAGCCCCAGCATTTT. The full variable domain, its missing parts supplied by reference TRBV7-8 and TRBJ1-5, is GAGVSQSPRYKVAKRGQDVALRCDPISGHVSLFWYQQALGQGPEFLTYFQNEAQLDKSGLPSDRFFAERPEGSVSTLKIQRTQQEDSAVYLCASSQGGQTSNQPQHFGDGTRLSIL.

The table lists this clonotype with a count of one. The rearrangement joins TRBV6-2 or TRBV6-3 to TRBJ2-1, with TRBD2 matching over 12 bases. The CDR3 contains 19 residues. The germline gives CDR1 MNHEY, CDR2 SVGEGT. V was pared by 0 bases and J by 2 bases, with 8 bases of the junction left unmatched. The CDR3 is CASSYSPLAGGGAYNEQFF. For the CDR3, the DNA is TGTGCCAGCAGTTACTCCCCGCTAGCGGGAGGGGGGGCCTACAATGAGCAGTTCTTC.

J is TRBJ2-3 and V is TRBV10-3, with D perhaps TRBD2 (5 bases). V was trimmed by 4 bases and J by 0 bases, leaving 8 bases between them. CDR1 is ENHRY and CDR2 is SYGVKD in the germline V gene. The CDR3 consists of 14 residues. CDR3: CAISGRQSTDTQYF. The CDR3 DNA is TGTGCCATCAGTGGGAGGCAGAGCACAGATACGCAGTATTTT.

This clonotype has a handful of counts. The chain has TRBV9 and TRBJ2-2, with 7 bases matching TRBD1. The CDR3 contains 15 residues. CDR1 SGDLS and CDR2 YYNGEE come from the germline V gene. V lost 2 bases to trimming and J lost 1 base; unmatched junction nucleotides: 2. CDR3 sequence reads: CASSVRTGNTGELFF. The CDR3 DNA is TGTGCCAGCAGCGTGAGGACAGGGAACACCGGGGAGCTGTTTTTT.

As concerns this clonotype: One junction end disagrees with the germline gene, perhaps due to a read error. The chain is built from TRBV5-1 and TRBJ1-1; 7 nucleotides align to TRBD1. CDR1 is SGHRS, CDR2 YFSETQ, per germline. This CDR3 spans 14 amino acids. CDR3 in amino acids: CASTLTGRDTEAFF. The CDR3 DNA sequence: TGCGCCAGCACCTTGACAGGGCGTGACACTGAAGCTTTCTTT.

The table lists this clonotype with a few counts. V usage is TRBV12-3 or TRBV12-4 and J usage is TRBJ2-1; a weak D match, TRBD1 (6 bases). CDR3 length: 14 amino acids. Trimming cost V 5 bases and J 2 bases, with 10 bases left between them. For the CDR3, the DNA is TGTGCCAGCAGTAAGGGGGTCCCCTACAATGAGCAGTTCTTC. The encoded protein is CASSKGVPYNEQFF.

This clonotype showed up just a few times. The rearrangement links TRBV11-2 to TRBJ2-7; TRBD2 aligns across 11 bases. Trimming cost V 5 bases and J 0 bases; bases outside gene matches: 6. The CDR3 runs 16 residues. CDR1 SGHAT and CDR2 FQNNGV come from the germline V gene. The CDR3 loop is CASSPGGLADSYEQYF. The CDR3 nucleotides read TGTGCCAGCAGCCCTGGGGGACTAGCGGACTCCTACGAGCAGTACTTC.

This clonotype has only a few counts. The chain carries TRBV7-2 and TRBJ1-2; D is perhaps TRBD1 (6 bases). Germline CDR1 reads SGHTA; CDR2 reads FQGNSA. The V and J ends lost 4 bases and 6 bases respectively, with 12 bases between them. The CDR3 is made up of 13 amino acids. CDR3 protein: CASSYWTDDGYTF. The CDR3 region has the DNA TGTGCCAGCAGCTATTGGACAGACGATGGCTACACCTTC.

Only a few counts were recorded for this clonotype. The V gene is TRBV7-9, the J gene TRBJ2-7, with D unclear. V was trimmed by 5 bases and J by 1 base, leaving 12 bases between them. The CDR3 is 14 amino acids. The germline V gene has CDR1 SEHNR and CDR2 FQNEAQ (reference sequence). The CDR3 DNA follows: TGTGCCAGCAGCGATGGCAGTTTTTCCTACGAGCAGTACTTC. It specifies CASSDGSFSYEQYF. Variable domain in full (rest from reference TRBV7-9 and TRBJ2-7): DTGVSQNPRHKITKRGQNVTFRCDPISEHNRLYWYRQTLGQGPEFLTYFQNEAQLEKSRLLSDRFSAERPKGSFSTLEIQRTEQGDSAMYLCASSDGSFSYEQYFGPGTRLTVT.

This clonotype was observed once. The V and J genes are TRBV6-1 and TRBJ2-1, with D tentatively TRBD2 (5 bases). The CDR3 extends over 16 amino acids. Per germline, CDR1 MNHNS and CDR2 SASEGT. The germline V and J ends were trimmed by 4 bases and 7 bases, with 20 bases remaining between them. CDR3 nucleotide sequence: TGTGCCAGCAGTGGGTTTGTCGAGGGCCCGGGTAATGAGCAGTTCTTC. It codes for CASSGFVEGPGNEQFF.

In its sample, this clonotype was seen many times. V and J are TRBV4-3 and TRBJ2-3; D unresolved. V dropped 0 bases and J dropped 3 bases, with 13 bases sitting between them. CDR1 is LGHNA and CDR2 is YSLEER in the germline V gene. This CDR3 is 16 amino acids long. The CDR3 DNA sequence: TGCGCCAGCAGCCAAGATCTGCGGAGTTCGACAGATACGCAGTATTTT. Translation: CASSQDLRSSTDTQYF.

This clonotype turned up a few times. The chain is built from TRBV20-1 and TRBJ2-1; 9 bases line up with TRBD2. V lost 1 base to trimming and J lost 11 bases; unmatched junction nucleotides: 12. CDR1 is DFQATT, CDR2 SNEGSKA, per germline (reference sequence). The CDR3 is made up of 15 amino acids. The CDR3: CSARGAASGVWKQFF. CDR3 DNA: TGCAGTGCTAGAGGGGCGGCTAGCGGGGTCTGGAAGCAGTTCTTC.

The genes are TRBV20-1 and TRBJ2-6; D possibly matches TRBD1 or TRBD2 (5 bases each). The CDR3 covers 14 residues. The germline gives CDR1 DFQATT, CDR2 SNEGSKA (reference sequence). CDR3 in DNA: TGCAGCTACCGGGACCCCTCTGGGGCCAACGTCCTGACTTTC. Residues: CSYRDPSGANVLTF.

This clonotype has ten or more counts. This sequence joins TRBV7-9 and TRBJ2-7, with 8 bases lining up with TRBD1. With V trimmed by 5 bases and J by 3 bases, 6 bases remained unmatched. The CDR3 is 14 residues long. Germline values: CDR1 SEHNR, CDR2 FQNEAQ (reference sequence). Here the CDR3 reads CASSPGGGVYEQYF. DNA of the CDR3: TGTGCCAGCAGCCCAGGGGGCGGGGTCTACGAGCAGTACTTC. Full variable domain (outside the CDR3, taken from reference TRBV7-9 and TRBJ2-7): DTGVSQNPRHKITKRGQNVTFRCDPISEHNRLYWYRQTLGQGPEFLTYFQNEAQLEKSRLLSDRFSAERPKGSFSTLEIQRTEQGDSAMYLCASSPGGGVYEQYFGPGTRLTVT.

The V and J genes are TRBV10-2 and TRBJ1-1; tentative D call: TRBD1 (5 bases). The CDR3 consists of 15 residues. V was clipped by 6 bases and J by 3 bases, with 17 bases between them. CDR1 is WSHSY and CDR2 is SAAADI in the germline V gene. CDR3 sequence (DNA): TGCGCCAGCAGCCCTTTGGGGGGAGGACACACTGAAGCTTTCTTT. The encoded protein is CASSPLGGGHTEAFF.

For this clonotype: Possible read error: a much larger clone is one base away. The V call is TRBV7-2, the J call TRBJ2-1; D unclear. CDR3 size: 16 residues. The V end was cut by 7 bases, the J end by 0 bases, with 16 bases between. Germline CDR1 is SGHTA and CDR2 is FQGNSA. CDR3 DNA: TGTGCCAGCAACTCCTTGACTGGTAGCTCCTACAATGAGCAGTTCTTC. Translating it yields CASNSLTGSSYNEQFF.

The V gene is TRBV5-1, the J gene TRBJ2-5, with D perhaps being TRBD1 or TRBD2 (5 bases each). Looked up from germline, CDR1 is SGHRS and CDR2 is YFSETQ. The CDR3 runs 13 residues. This CDR3 reads CTGSFWGQETQYF. The CDR3 nucleotides read TGCACCGGCAGCTTTTGGGGGCAAGAGACCCAGTACTTC.